Shown below are 4 T cell receptor beta chains from a single sample sequenced in a study of cytomegalovirus exposure and HLA in healthy donors. The PCR had 60 Vbeta and 13 Jbeta primers. Method: immunoSEQ multiplex PCR; TCRdb's copy keeps in-frame clones and lacks some. The table lists 200,000 to 250,000 clones, approximately 84% of them singletons. Specimen: PBMCs. All receptors come from a woman aged 40-49 years in good health and CMV-seronegative.

This clone appeared once. V gene TRBV18 combines with J gene TRBJ1-1; TRBD1 aligns across 11 bases. CDR1 KGHSH and CDR2 LQKENI come from the germline V gene. V was pared by 7 bases and J by 10 bases, with 11 bases of the junction left unmatched. The CDR3 spans 14 residues. The CDR3 sequence is CASCPSPDRGLAFF. The CDR3 DNA sequence: TGTGCCAGCTGCCCCTCTCCGGACAGGGGGCTAGCTTTCTTT.

The gene calls are TRBV5-4 and TRBJ2-1; 7 bases match TRBD1. From germline, CDR1 is SGHNT and CDR2 YYREEE (reference sequence). CDR3 length: 15 amino acids. J gave up 7 bases and V 4 bases, and 11 bases lay outside the gene matches. The CDR3 spells CASSPSTGVGNEQFF. CDR3 nucleotide sequence: TGTGCCAGCAGCCCTAGTACAGGGGTGGGGAATGAGCAGTTCTTC. Full variable domain (outside the CDR3, taken from reference TRBV5-4 and TRBJ2-1): ETGVTQSPTHLIKTRGQQVTLRCSSQSGHNTVSWYQQALGQGPQFIFQYYREEENGRGNFPPRFSGLQFPNYSSELNVNALELDDSALYLCASSPSTGVGNEQFFGPGTRLTVL.

The rearrangement links TRBV29-1 to TRBJ1-2; 8 bases are shared with TRBD1. This CDR3 is built from 16 residues. CDR1 SQVTM and CDR2 ANQGSEA come from the germline V gene. J gave up 1 base and V 7 bases, and 14 bases lay outside the gene matches. DNA of the CDR3: TGCAGCGCCCTCGACAGGGGCGAACCTTATAACTATGGCTACACCTTC. This gives the protein CSALDRGEPYNYGYTF.

This sequence joins TRBV2 and TRBJ2-1; maybe TRBD1 (6 bases). V dropped 6 bases and J dropped 9 bases, with 12 bases sitting between them. Germline V gives CDR1 SNHLY, CDR2 FYNNEI. The CDR3 totals 12 residues. Here the CDR3 reads CASRDTGTEQFF. The CDR3 nucleotides read TGTGCCAGCAGGGATACAGGGACTGAGCAGTTCTTC.